The 17 T cell receptor beta chains below all came from one sample that was sequenced in a study of blood T cell repertoires in COVID-19. Clones were read by immunoSEQ multiplex PCR, and TCRdb kept only the in-frame ones, dropping some. The sample has 50,000 to 60,000 clones; around 89% are singletons. The specimen sequenced was peripheral blood. Every receptor here comes from a man in his sixties with acute or convalescent COVID-19.

V is TRBV5-1 and J is TRBJ2-1; possible D gene TRBD1, 5 bases. With 4 bases removed from V and 0 bases from J, the gap between germline ends came to 23 bases. CDR1 and CDR2 (germline): SGHRS, YFSETQ. The CDR3 spans 19 residues. The chain's CDR3 is CASSPPSVADNSSYNEQFF. CDR3 nucleotides: TGCGCCAGCAGCCCGCCCTCCGTGGCGGACAACAGCTCCTACAATGAGCAGTTCTTC.

J is TRBJ2-1 and V is TRBV18; 8 bases are shared with TRBD2. The J segment lost 4 bases and the V segment lost 5 bases, leaving 4 bases of the junction unmatched. Germline V gives CDR1 KGHSH, CDR2 LQKENI. The CDR3 runs to 14 residues. CDR3 bases: TGTGCCAGCTCAACCGGGGGGGTATACAATGAGCAGTTCTTC. Protein: CASSTGGVYNEQFF.

This chain joins TRBV7-9 and TRBJ1-2; D not resolved. This CDR3 contains 14 residues. Trimming removed 5 bases from V and 7 bases from J, with 17 bases in between. Germline V gives CDR1 SEHNR, CDR2 FQNEAQ (reference sequence). The CDR3: CASSPETGAVGYTF. The CDR3 coding sequence is TGTGCCAGCAGCCCTGAGACGGGAGCGGTTGGCTACACCTTC.

J is TRBJ2-1 and V is TRBV11-2; 8 bases line up with TRBD2. The CDR3 has 15 amino acids. Germline V gene lookup returns CDR1 SGHAT and CDR2 FQNNGV. With V trimmed by 4 bases and J by 8 bases, 10 bases remained unmatched. Here the CDR3 DNA reads TGTGCCAGCAGCTCCGTATTAGTAGCGGGGCATGAGCAGTTCTTC. Protein product: CASSSVLVAGHEQFF. The variable domain in full, completed from reference TRBV11-2 and TRBJ2-1, reads EAGVAQSPRYKIIEKRQSVAFWCNPISGHATLYWYQQILGQGPKLLIQFQNNGVVDDSQLPKDRFSAERLKGVDSTLKIQPAKLEDSAVYLCASSSVLVAGHEQFFGPGTRLTVL.

The rearrangement joins TRBV5-1 to TRBJ2-2, with 9 positions matching TRBD2. This CDR3 has 15 amino acids. Germline CDR1 is SGHRS and CDR2 is YFSETQ. V lost 3 bases, J lost 5 bases, and 5 bases stayed unmatched. Here the CDR3 DNA reads TGCGCCAGCAGCTCTCACAGCGGGGGGACCGGGGAGCTGTTTTTT. Residues: CASSSHSGGTGELFF.

The chain joins TRBV19 to TRBJ2-5; 8 bases fit TRBD2. Germline CDR1 and CDR2: LNHDA and SQIVND (reference sequence). CDR3 length: 13 residues. V was pared by 10 bases and J by 2 bases, with 6 bases of the junction left unmatched. The CDR3 here is CATSGGSQETQYF. The CDR3 DNA reads TGTGCCACCTCGGGGGGGTCACAAGAGACCCAGTACTTC.

The J gene is TRBJ1-1, the V gene TRBV4-1, with D perhaps matching TRBD1 (5 bases). CDR3 length: 15 residues. V dropped 2 bases and J dropped 0 bases, with 10 bases sitting between them. CDR1 is MGHRA, CDR2 YSYEKL, per germline. This chain's CDR3 is CASSQPGILNTEAFF. The CDR3, as DNA: TGCGCCAGCAGCCAACCAGGGATTTTGAACACTGAAGCTTTCTTT.

This clone appeared once. J is TRBJ1-2 and V is TRBV12-3 or TRBV12-4, with D unresolved. This CDR3 is 12 amino acids long. V lost 2 bases to trimming and J lost 5 bases, with 6 bases between them. CDR3 protein: CASSLLRYGYTF. The CDR3 DNA sequence: TGTGCCAGCAGTTTATTGCGGTATGGCTACACCTTC.

The rearrangement joins TRBV24-1 to TRBJ1-2; no clear D gene. Germline V gene data show CDR1 as KGHDR and CDR2 as SFDVKD. The V gene lost 1 base and the J gene lost 8 bases, with 7 bases spanning the gap. This CDR3 is 12 amino acids long. For the CDR3, the DNA is TGTGCCACCAGTGATTTAGTTAGCGGCTACACCTTC. Translated: CATSDLVSGYTF.

The rearrangement joins TRBV6-6 to TRBJ2-5, with TRBD1 identical over 7 bases. Per the germline V gene, CDR1 is MNHNY and CDR2 is SVGAGI (reference sequence). This CDR3 is 14 amino acids long. Unmatched junction bases numbered 9, after V lost 8 bases and J lost 3 bases. The DNA of the CDR3 is TGTGCCAGCGCATACGCTGGGACAGAAGAGACCCAGTACTTC. As protein: CASAYAGTEETQYF.

The rearrangement links TRBV5-5 to TRBJ1-2, with 8 bases fitting TRBD1. V shed 4 bases, J shed 4 bases, and the junction held 12 bases outside the gene matches. CDR1 is SGHKS, CDR2 YYEKEE, per germline (reference sequence). The CDR3 contains 16 residues. CDR3: CASSMGTGVGFYGYTF. CDR3 coding DNA: TGTGCCAGCAGCATGGGGACAGGAGTCGGTTTCTATGGCTACACCTTC. The full variable domain, in which reference TRBV5-5 and TRBJ1-2 provide the parts outside the CDR3, is DAGVTQSPTHLIKTRGQQVTLRCSPISGHKSVSWYQQVLGQGPQFIFQYYEKEERGRGNFPDRFSARQFPNYSSELNVNALLLGDSALYLCASSMGTGVGFYGYTFGSGTRLTVV.

The J gene is TRBJ2-7, the V gene TRBV5-1, with TRBD1 matching over 8 bases. The junction had 12 bases not matched to a gene; V was cut back by 3 bases and J by 4 bases. The CDR3 loop spans 16 amino acids. Germline loops: CDR1 SGHRS, CDR2 YFSETQ. Here the CDR3 reads CASSWGQARFRYEQYF. For the CDR3, the DNA is TGCGCCAGCAGCTGGGGACAGGCCCGATTCAGATACGAGCAGTACTTC.

This clone was recorded a few times. The chain recombines TRBV5-6 with TRBJ1-1, with D hard to call. Trimming removed 4 bases at V and 1 base at J, with 11 bases between. CDR1 is SGHDT and CDR2 is YYEEEE in the germline V gene. The CDR3 has 14 residues. Here the CDR3 reads CASSQPGWNTEAFF. The CDR3 DNA is TGTGCCAGCAGCCAGCCAGGATGGAACACTGAAGCTTTCTTT.

The V and J genes are TRBV3-1 (or the pseudogene TRBV3-2) and TRBJ1-1, with D possibly TRBD1 on 5 matching bases. Trimming pared 1 base from V and 5 bases from J, leaving 11 bases between. The CDR3 covers 14 residues. CDR1 and CDR2 (germline): LGHDT, YNNKEL (reference sequence). The CDR3 bases are TGTGCCAGCAGCCAAGGGGGCAGTACGACTGAAGCTTTCTTT. Its protein is CASSQGGSTTEAFF.

This clone has a single count. The chain carries TRBV29-1 and TRBJ1-2, with 7 bases matching TRBD1. Trimming took 4 bases from V and 4 from J; bases not matched to a gene: 9. This CDR3 has 14 amino acids. Germline V gene lookup returns CDR1 SQVTM and CDR2 ANQGSEA. The CDR3 sequence: CSVGEGTEPYGYTF. CDR3 DNA: TGCAGCGTTGGGGAAGGGACAGAGCCCTATGGCTACACCTTC. The entire variable domain, with the rest obtained from reference TRBV29-1 and TRBJ1-2, is as follows: SAVISQKPSRDICQRGTSLTIQCQVDSQVTMMFWYRQQPGQSLTLIATANQGSEATYESGFVIDKFPISRPNLTFSTLTVSNMSPEDSSIYLCSVGEGTEPYGYTFGSGTRLTVV.

The chain has TRBV29-1 and TRBJ2-6; unclear D gene. V was cut by 5 bases and J by 0 bases, with 5 bases left in between. CDR3 size: 13 residues. Germline V gives CDR1 SQVTM, CDR2 ANQGSEA. CDR3 DNA: TGCAGCGTTCAGGTCTCTGGGGCCAACGTCCTGACTTTC. It encodes CSVQVSGANVLTF.

The rearrangement joins TRBV5-6 to TRBJ2-3; tentative D call: TRBD1 (5 bases). V was clipped by 1 base and J by 2 bases, with 14 bases between them. The CDR3 has 16 residues. Germline CDR1 SGHDT, CDR2 YYEEEE. DNA for the CDR3: TGTGCCAGCAGCTTGTATATGGGGCCCTCCACAGATACGCAGTATTTT. It specifies CASSLYMGPSTDTQYF.